This is a list of T cell receptor beta chains from one sample in a study of shared clonotypes between healthy human individuals. TCRdb's copy holds only in-frame clones and misses some; the assay was immunoSEQ multiplex PCR. Found here are some 2,000,000 clones, 95% of them singletons; the top ten hold approximately 0.13%. Source material: naive CD4+ T cells sorted from blood. These receptors were obtained from a man between 18 and 35 years old in good health. Both conserved end residues are part of each CDR3. The order of the fields is CDR3 DNA, CDR3 protein, V gene, J gene, D gene, clone size. A D gene is named only where the DNA matches it firmly. Only some rows state a clone size, as once, few, many or a class for expanded clones.

cdr3_nt: TGTGCCAGCCACAGGGCTAGCTCCTATAATTCACCCCTCCACTTT
cdr3_aa: CASHRASSYNSPLHF
v_call: TRBV6-5
j_call: TRBJ1-6
d_call: NA
clone_size: once

cdr3_nt: TGTGCCAGCAGTTTGAGGACTAGCGGGGGCCAAGAGACCCAGTACTTC
cdr3_aa: CASSLRTSGGQETQYF
v_call: TRBV28
j_call: TRBJ2-5
d_call: TRBD2
clone_size: NA

cdr3_nt: TGTGCCAGCAGTGAATGGTGGAACACCGGGGAGCTGTTTTTT
cdr3_aa: CASSEWWNTGELFF
v_call: TRBV2
j_call: TRBJ2-2
d_call: NA
clone_size: NA

cdr3_nt: TGCAGCGTTGACCGGGACCCACCCTACGAGCAGTACTTC
cdr3_aa: CSVDRDPPYEQYF
v_call: TRBV29-1
j_call: TRBJ2-7
d_call: NA
clone_size: NA

cdr3_nt: TGCGCCAGCAGCCAAGAACGCATGAAAGGTAACAGGGCTAACTATGGCTACACCTTC
cdr3_aa: CASSQERMKGNRANYGYTF
v_call: TRBV4-1
j_call: TRBJ1-2
d_call: NA
clone_size: NA

cdr3_nt: TGTGCCAGCAGTTTATGGCCGGGACAGAGCGGACTGTACACCTTC
cdr3_aa: CASSLWPGQSGLYTF
v_call: TRBV28
j_call: TRBJ1-2
d_call: TRBD1
clone_size: NA

cdr3_nt: TGTGCCAGCAGCCCCCCCGGCGGGTATGGCTACACCTTC
cdr3_aa: CASSPPGGYGYTF
v_call: TRBV7-9
j_call: TRBJ1-2
d_call: NA
clone_size: NA

cdr3_nt: TGCGCCAGCAGTCCGAGGGGGACATCGAACACTGAAGCTTTCTTT
cdr3_aa: CASSPRGTSNTEAFF
v_call: TRBV4-1
j_call: TRBJ1-1
d_call: NA
clone_size: NA

cdr3_nt: TGCGCCAGCAGCTTGGGGACAGGGGGAAATTCACCCCTCCACTTT
cdr3_aa: CASSLGTGGNSPLHF
v_call: TRBV5-1
j_call: TRBJ1-6
d_call: TRBD1
clone_size: NA

cdr3_nt: TGTGCCAGTAGTATTTCGGTAACTGGGGCCAACGTCCTGACTTTC
cdr3_aa: CASSISVTGANVLTF
v_call: TRBV19
j_call: TRBJ2-6
d_call: NA
clone_size: few

cdr3_nt: TGCACCAGCAGCCCTCCCCCTTTAGCGGGGGGTAAGAATGAGCAGTTCTTC
cdr3_aa: CTSSPPPLAGGKNEQFF
v_call: TRBV1
j_call: TRBJ2-1
d_call: NA
clone_size: NA

cdr3_nt: TGTGCCAGCAGCCCCGAACAGGTTTCCTACGAGCAGTACTTC
cdr3_aa: CASSPEQVSYEQYF
v_call: TRBV7-2
j_call: TRBJ2-7
d_call: NA
clone_size: NA

cdr3_nt: TGTGCCAGCAAGTTTAGACAGGACACGAATTCACCCCTCCACTTT
cdr3_aa: CASKFRQDTNSPLHF
v_call: TRBV2
j_call: TRBJ1-6
d_call: NA
clone_size: NA

cdr3_nt: TGTGCCAGCAGCCCCTGGGACAGGGGGGATCAGCCCCAGCATTTT
cdr3_aa: CASSPWDRGDQPQHF
v_call: TRBV21-1
j_call: TRBJ1-5
d_call: NA
clone_size: NA

cdr3_nt: TGTGCCATAAGAGGGGGGTCGAACTATGGCTACACCTTC
cdr3_aa: CAIRGGSNYGYTF
v_call: TRBV10-3
j_call: TRBJ1-2
d_call: NA
clone_size: NA

cdr3_nt: TGCGCCAGCAGCTTGGGCACAACTAATGAAAAACTGTTTTTT
cdr3_aa: CASSLGTTNEKLFF
v_call: TRBV5-1
j_call: TRBJ1-4
d_call: NA
clone_size: NA

cdr3_nt: TGTGCCAGCAGCCAACTAGCGGGGGCCATCACAGATACGCAGTATTTT
cdr3_aa: CASSQLAGAITDTQYF
v_call: TRBV7-8
j_call: TRBJ2-3
d_call: TRBD2
clone_size: NA

cdr3_nt: TGTGCCAGTAGTATGCAGGGTTCCTCTGCCGGGGAGCTGTTTTTT
cdr3_aa: CASSMQGSSAGELFF
v_call: TRBV19
j_call: TRBJ2-2
d_call: NA
clone_size: NA

cdr3_nt: TGTGCCAGCAGCTTAGCTTACGGGTCCTACAATGAGCAGTTCTTC
cdr3_aa: CASSLAYGSYNEQFF
v_call: TRBV7-2
j_call: TRBJ2-1
d_call: NA
clone_size: NA

cdr3_nt: TGTGCCAGCTCACCGCCCGGACTCGATACGCAGTATTTT
cdr3_aa: CASSPPGLDTQYF
v_call: TRBV18
j_call: TRBJ2-3
d_call: NA
clone_size: NA

cdr3_nt: TGTGCCAGCAGCTCCGAGCGGACAGGCTATGGCTACACCTTC
cdr3_aa: CASSSERTGYGYTF
v_call: TRBV7-8
j_call: TRBJ1-2
d_call: TRBD1
clone_size: NA

cdr3_nt: TGTGCCAGCTCACCGGACCTACAGGGTGCCACTGAAGCTTTCTTT
cdr3_aa: CASSPDLQGATEAFF
v_call: TRBV18
j_call: TRBJ1-1
d_call: NA
clone_size: NA

cdr3_nt: TGTGCCAGTAGTATCGAGGGACAGGGGGCTTCACCCCTCCACTTT
cdr3_aa: CASSIEGQGASPLHF
v_call: TRBV19
j_call: TRBJ1-6
d_call: TRBD1
clone_size: NA

cdr3_nt: TGTGCCAGCTTTAGGCTAGCGGGGGGAGACTACGAGCAGTACTTC
cdr3_aa: CASFRLAGGDYEQYF
v_call: TRBV27
j_call: TRBJ2-7
d_call: TRBD2
clone_size: NA

cdr3_nt: TGTGCCAGCAGTTACTCGTTCAACAGGGGGCCCGCTGAAGCTTTCTTT
cdr3_aa: CASSYSFNRGPAEAFF
v_call: TRBV6-5
j_call: TRBJ1-1
d_call: TRBD1
clone_size: NA

cdr3_nt: TGTGCCAGCAGCGTCTTCGGGGGTGGGACAGAAGGTTACGAGCAGTACTTC
cdr3_aa: CASSVFGGGTEGYEQYF
v_call: TRBV9
j_call: TRBJ2-7
d_call: NA
clone_size: NA

cdr3_nt: TGCGCCAGCAGCTTAGACATCGGCGGGTCACCCCTCCACTTT
cdr3_aa: CASSLDIGGSPLHF
v_call: TRBV5-1
j_call: TRBJ1-6
d_call: NA
clone_size: NA

cdr3_nt: TGTGCCAGCAGCCTAACTGGATCGGGGAAGGAGCAGTACTTC
cdr3_aa: CASSLTGSGKEQYF
v_call: TRBV25-1
j_call: TRBJ2-7
d_call: NA
clone_size: once

cdr3_nt: TGTGCCAGCAGGCCGACGGGGAACACTGAAGCTTTCTTT
cdr3_aa: CASRPTGNTEAFF
v_call: TRBV6-1
j_call: TRBJ1-1
d_call: NA
clone_size: NA

cdr3_nt: TGTGCCAGCAGCGATACTAGCGGGTCGGACGAGCAGTACTTC
cdr3_aa: CASSDTSGSDEQYF
v_call: TRBV9
j_call: TRBJ2-7
d_call: TRBD2
clone_size: few

cdr3_nt: TGTGCCAGTAGCCCAAGGGGACCGGACTATGGCTACACCTTC
cdr3_aa: CASSPRGPDYGYTF
v_call: TRBV19
j_call: TRBJ1-2
d_call: NA
clone_size: NA

cdr3_nt: TGTGCCAGCACATCGACAGGCTCCTATAATTCACCCCTCCACTTT
cdr3_aa: CASTSTGSYNSPLHF
v_call: TRBV2
j_call: TRBJ1-6
d_call: NA
clone_size: NA

cdr3_nt: TGTGCCAGAAGCCCTTACGGGGTGAGATCCAACGAGCAGTACTTC
cdr3_aa: CARSPYGVRSNEQYF
v_call: TRBV7-5
j_call: TRBJ2-7
d_call: NA
clone_size: NA

cdr3_nt: TGTGCTAGTGGTTTGGTACGGGGGGGTAGCTACAATGAGCAGTTCTTC
cdr3_aa: CASGLVRGGSYNEQFF
v_call: TRBV12-5
j_call: TRBJ2-1
d_call: TRBD2
clone_size: NA

cdr3_nt: TGTGCCAGCAGCTTGAAATTATTGGGGGACCCCACAGATACGCAGTATTTT
cdr3_aa: CASSLKLLGDPTDTQYF
v_call: TRBV5-4
j_call: TRBJ2-3
d_call: NA
clone_size: NA

cdr3_nt: TGTGCCAGCAGCAAAACCGGGACTAGCGGGGCCTACGAGCAGTACTTC
cdr3_aa: CASSKTGTSGAYEQYF
v_call: TRBV7-2
j_call: TRBJ2-7
d_call: TRBD2
clone_size: NA

cdr3_nt: TGTGCCAGCAGTGTTGAGACAGGGGACGCATATGGCTACACCTTC
cdr3_aa: CASSVETGDAYGYTF
v_call: TRBV6-1
j_call: TRBJ1-2
d_call: TRBD1
clone_size: NA

cdr3_nt: TGTGCCAGCAGCTTGGGTTGGGCGGGAGGCCCTAACCAAGAGACCCAGTACTTC
cdr3_aa: CASSLGWAGGPNQETQYF
v_call: TRBV11-2
j_call: TRBJ2-5
d_call: TRBD2
clone_size: NA

cdr3_nt: TGTGCCAGCAGCTTACCGACAGAGACCCAGTACTTC
cdr3_aa: CASSLPTETQYF
v_call: TRBV7-2
j_call: TRBJ2-5
d_call: NA
clone_size: NA

cdr3_nt: TGCAGCGTAGGTGGGACTAGCGGGAACACAGATACGCAGTATTTT
cdr3_aa: CSVGGTSGNTDTQYF
v_call: TRBV29-1
j_call: TRBJ2-3
d_call: TRBD2
clone_size: NA

cdr3_nt: TGTGCCAGCTCACCCCTGGACAGTGACTATGGCTACACCTTC
cdr3_aa: CASSPLDSDYGYTF
v_call: TRBV18
j_call: TRBJ1-2
d_call: NA
clone_size: NA

cdr3_nt: TGTGCCAGCAGCTTAGGCCCCGGGAACTATGGCTACACCTTC
cdr3_aa: CASSLGPGNYGYTF
v_call: TRBV7-2
j_call: TRBJ1-2
d_call: NA
clone_size: NA

cdr3_nt: TGTGCCAGCAGTCCTGGACCGAACTTACAAGAGACCCAGTACTTC
cdr3_aa: CASSPGPNLQETQYF
v_call: TRBV5-4
j_call: TRBJ2-5
d_call: NA
clone_size: NA

cdr3_nt: TGTGCCAGTAAGGCGGTAGTGGGGCTGTTTTTT
cdr3_aa: CASKAVVGLFF
v_call: TRBV19
j_call: TRBJ2-2
d_call: NA
clone_size: NA

cdr3_nt: TGCGCCAGCAGCTCCCACGGACTAGGTACAGATACGCAGTATTTT
cdr3_aa: CASSSHGLGTDTQYF
v_call: TRBV5-1
j_call: TRBJ2-3
d_call: TRBD2
clone_size: NA

cdr3_nt: TGTGCCAGCAGTTACAAGGTCAGGGATAGTGAGCAGTTCTTC
cdr3_aa: CASSYKVRDSEQFF
v_call: TRBV6-6
j_call: TRBJ2-1
d_call: NA
clone_size: NA

cdr3_nt: TGTGCCAGCAGCCGCGGAGGGGTTAAAGATACCTACGAGCAGTACTTC
cdr3_aa: CASSRGGVKDTYEQYF
v_call: TRBV5-4
j_call: TRBJ2-7
d_call: NA
clone_size: NA

cdr3_nt: TGCAGTGCTAGTGGGGGTTTCACAGCTTTCTTT
cdr3_aa: CSASGGFTAFF
v_call: TRBV20-1
j_call: TRBJ1-1
d_call: NA
clone_size: NA

cdr3_nt: TGCGCCAGCAGCCAAGTTATCTTCTACGAGCAGTACTTC
cdr3_aa: CASSQVIFYEQYF
v_call: TRBV4-3
j_call: TRBJ2-7
d_call: NA
clone_size: NA

cdr3_nt: TGCGCCAGCAGCCGGGACCGCCAGGTCCAAGAGACCCAGTACTTC
cdr3_aa: CASSRDRQVQETQYF
v_call: TRBV5-1
j_call: TRBJ2-5
d_call: NA
clone_size: NA

cdr3_nt: TGTGCCAGTAGTCCCCAGGGGGCAGGTTCACCCCTCCACTTT
cdr3_aa: CASSPQGAGSPLHF
v_call: TRBV19
j_call: TRBJ1-6
d_call: TRBD1
clone_size: once

cdr3_nt: TGCGCCAGCAGTGAGTCGGAGAGGGCCGGGGAGCTGTTTTTT
cdr3_aa: CASSESERAGELFF
v_call: TRBV10-1
j_call: TRBJ2-2
d_call: NA
clone_size: NA

cdr3_nt: TGTGCCAGCAGCTTGACTAGCGGATACAATGAGCAGTTCTTC
cdr3_aa: CASSLTSGYNEQFF
v_call: TRBV7-2
j_call: TRBJ2-1
d_call: TRBD2
clone_size: NA

cdr3_nt: TGTGCCAGCTCACCTTCAGGGGCATACGAGCAGTACTTC
cdr3_aa: CASSPSGAYEQYF
v_call: TRBV18
j_call: TRBJ2-7
d_call: NA
clone_size: NA

cdr3_nt: TGTGCCAGCAGTTTACCGGGGCCCCAGCATTTT
cdr3_aa: CASSLPGPQHF
v_call: TRBV28
j_call: TRBJ1-5
d_call: NA
clone_size: NA

cdr3_nt: TGTGCCAGCAGAACCTGGGGAACAGGGGAATACGAGCAGTACTTC
cdr3_aa: CASRTWGTGEYEQYF
v_call: TRBV6-1
j_call: TRBJ2-7
d_call: TRBD1
clone_size: NA

cdr3_nt: TGCAGTGCCTCCGGGGTGAATGGCTACACCTTC
cdr3_aa: CSASGVNGYTF
v_call: TRBV20-1
j_call: TRBJ1-2
d_call: NA
clone_size: NA

cdr3_nt: TGTGCCAGCAGTGCAACCCAAACCACAGATACGCAGTATTTT
cdr3_aa: CASSATQTTDTQYF
v_call: TRBV6-4
j_call: TRBJ2-3
d_call: NA
clone_size: NA

cdr3_nt: TGCAGCGTTGAAGAGACCCCGGACAGGGGGAGCTATGGCTACACCTTC
cdr3_aa: CSVEETPDRGSYGYTF
v_call: TRBV29-1
j_call: TRBJ1-2
d_call: TRBD1
clone_size: NA

cdr3_nt: TGTGCCAGCAGTTCTGGACAGGGGCAGGGTCAGCCCCAGCATTTT
cdr3_aa: CASSSGQGQGQPQHF
v_call: TRBV6-1
j_call: TRBJ1-5
d_call: TRBD1
clone_size: NA